One sample yielded the 25 T cell receptor beta chains listed below, sequenced in a study of T cells of healthy individuals. TCRdb redid the calling of the 5' RACE reads with MiXCR, one entry per CDR3 protein. The table has tens of thousands of distinct CDR3 sequences, approximately 4.5% seen once; the top ten hold more than 8%. These receptors all stem from a human donor in good health.

This clonotype has only a few counts. The junction departs from the called germline gene at one end, perhaps through a read error. V is TRBV18 and J is TRBJ2-4; tentatively, D is TRBD1 (6 bases). The CDR3 runs 13 residues. The germline CDR1 and CDR2 sequences are KGHSH and LQKENI. As DNA, the CDR3 is TGTGCCAGCTCACCAGGGGGCAAAGACATTCAGTACTTC. Protein sequence: CASSPGGKDIQYF.

The chain is built from TRBV13 and TRBJ2-1; 7 bases map to TRBD2. Germline lookup yields CDR1 PRHDT and CDR2 FYEKMQ (reference sequence). With 4 bases clipped from V and 8 bases from J, the junction kept 11 bases outside the gene matches. CDR3 length: 15 residues. The CDR3 region is CASSSLERDGDEQFF. The CDR3 DNA is TGTGCCAGCAGCTCCCTCGAGCGGGATGGTGATGAGCAGTTCTTC.

This clonotype showed up many times. This rearrangement joins TRBV2 to TRBJ1-5, with a tentative D call TRBD1 (5 bases). The CDR3 runs 14 residues. The ends were cut back, 2 bases at V and 4 bases at J, with 9 bases in the middle. The V gene's germline CDR1 is SNHLY and CDR2 FYNNEI. This CDR3 is CASSEFGGNQPQHF. The CDR3 DNA reads as TGTGCCAGCAGTGAATTTGGGGGAAATCAGCCCCAGCATTTT.

This clonotype was detected many times. This chain joins TRBV6-6 and TRBJ2-7, with D perhaps matching TRBD1 (5 bases). V was cut by 7 bases and J by 1 base, with 14 bases left in between. The CDR3 length is 14 residues. The germline CDR1 and CDR2 sequences are MNHNY and SVGAGI (reference sequence). This CDR3 reads CASTRASTSYEQYF. The CDR3 nucleotides read TGTGCCAGCACCAGGGCCAGTACATCCTACGAGCAGTACTTC.

This clonotype was counted ten times or more. The chain recombines TRBV20-1 with TRBJ2-7, with 12 bases lining up with TRBD2. The J segment lost 4 bases and the V segment lost 0 bases, leaving 4 bases of the junction unmatched. This CDR3 contains 15 residues. Germline-derived CDR1 and CDR2 are DFQATT and SNEGSKA (reference sequence). The CDR3 DNA sequence: TGCAGTGCTAGAGAGCCGACTAGCGGGAGATACGAGCAGTACTTC. This gives the protein CSAREPTSGRYEQYF.

In this sample, this clonotype turned up many times. The chain links TRBV5-1 to TRBJ2-5; no definite D call. Trimming stripped 2 bases from V and 5 bases from J, with 16 bases between. Germline assignment: CDR1 SGHRS and CDR2 YFSETQ. The CDR3 runs to 15 residues. The DNA of the CDR3 is TGCGCCAGCAGCTTAAAACCGGGCCCCGGGGAGACCCAGTACTTC. Its protein is CASSLKPGPGETQYF.

In this sample, this clonotype turned up many times. The chain carries TRBV2 and TRBJ1-3; no reliable D call. V lost 6 bases and J 9 bases, leaving 12 bases between the germline ends. Germline lookup yields CDR1 SNHLY and CDR2 FYNNEI. This CDR3 has 12 residues. The CDR3 DNA is TGTGCCAGCAGGGGCACATCAGGCACCATATATTTT. Amino acids: CASRGTSGTIYF.

Ten or more counts support this clonotype. The chain couples TRBV12-3 or TRBV12-4 to TRBJ2-7, with 9 bases identical to TRBD1. V dropped 6 bases and J dropped 3; count of bases not matched to a gene: 3. This CDR3 is built from 13 residues. In DNA form, the CDR3 reads TGTGCCAGCAGCTTGGGACAGGGCTACGAGCAGTACTTC. It codes for CASSLGQGYEQYF.

The table lists this clonotype with many counts. CDR3 region: CASSLDPAVDTQYF. CDR3 coding DNA: TGCGCCAGCAGCCTGGACCCCGCAGTAGATACGCAGTATTTT. The chain is built from TRBV4-1 and TRBJ2-3; no firm D call. Germline V CDR1 and CDR2: MGHRA, YSYEKL. Deletions cut 4 bases from V and 5 bases from J, with 13 bases between. The CDR3 is 14 residues long.

This clonotype was seen repeatedly, ten times or more. The genes are TRBV5-1 and TRBJ2-7; tentatively, D is TRBD2 (6 bases). The CDR3 has 14 amino acids. Trimming cost V 1 base and J 5 bases, with 13 bases left between them. Germline CDR1 SGHRS, CDR2 YFSETQ. In DNA form, the CDR3 reads TGCGCCAGCAGCTTGAGCGCGGGGAAAGACGAGCAGTACTTC. Translation: CASSLSAGKDEQYF.

This clonotype was observed a handful of times. The chain is built from TRBV27 and TRBJ2-5; D gene unclear. This CDR3 is 13 amino acids long. The germline V gene encodes CDR1 MNHEY and CDR2 SMNVEV (reference sequence). Between the trimmed V and J ends, which lost 4 bases and 5 bases, there was a span of 11 bases. This CDR3 is CASSSRARETQYF. DNA of the CDR3: TGTGCCAGCAGTTCCCGGGCGCGGGAGACCCAGTACTTC.

This clonotype was detected a few times. The rearrangement uses TRBV4-2 and TRBJ1-4; 7 bases fit TRBD1. There are 15 residues in the CDR3. V lost 4 bases, J lost 8 bases, and 10 bases stayed unmatched. Germline assignment: CDR1 LGHNA and CDR2 YNFKEQ. The CDR3 DNA follows: TGTGCCAGCAGCCCGCCTACAGGGGTAGGAGAAAAACTGTTTTTT. Protein sequence: CASSPPTGVGEKLFF.

This clonotype was picked up many times. The chain combines TRBV4-1 with TRBJ2-7, with D possibly being TRBD2 (6 bases). The germline CDR1 and CDR2 sequences are MGHRA and YSYEKL. V dropped 0 bases and J dropped 7 bases, with 19 bases sitting between them. This CDR3 region has 16 residues. CDR3 protein: CASSQDGRVGGGEQYF. The CDR3 region has the DNA TGCGCCAGCAGCCAAGATGGGCGGGTCGGGGGAGGAGAGCAGTACTTC.

To note about this clonotype: A read error is possible here, since a much larger clone lies one base away. The CDR3 does not end in the conserved phenylalanine or tryptophan, so this is likely a read error. The chain combines TRBV12-3 or TRBV12-4 with TRBJ1-5; D gene ambiguous. With 6 bases removed from V and 6 bases from J, the gap between germline ends came to 9 bases. The CDR3 is 12 amino acids. Here the CDR3 reads CASSGRRQPQHS. Written as DNA, the CDR3 is TGTGCCAGCAGCGGAAGACGTCAGCCCCAGCATTCT.

The table lists this clonotype with many counts. This chain joins TRBV18 and TRBJ1-5; D uncertain. Per germline, CDR1 KGHSH and CDR2 LQKENI. CDR3 length: 13 residues. Trimming shortened V by 3 bases and J by 7 bases, and 10 bases separated the two germline ends. The CDR3 coding sequence is TGTGCCAGCTCACCGTCGGGATGGCAGCCCCAGCATTTT. Its protein product is CASSPSGWQPQHF. Using reference TRBV18 and TRBJ1-5 for the parts outside the CDR3, the full variable domain is NAGVMQNPRHLVRRRGQEARLRCSPMKGHSHVYWYRQLPEEGLKFMVYLQKENIIDESGMPKERFSAEFPKEGPSILRIQQVVRGDSAAYFCASSPSGWQPQHFGDGTRLSIL.

This clonotype showed up just a few times. The chain recombines TRBV6-5 with TRBJ2-1; D remains unclear. The CDR3 sequence is 14 residues long. The germline gives CDR1 MNHEY, CDR2 SVGAGI. V was pared by 2 bases and J by 0 bases, with 5 bases between. The DNA for the CDR3 is TGTGCCAGCAGTTACATGAGCTCCTACAATGAGCAGTTCTTC. This encodes CASSYMSSYNEQFF.

Only a few counts were recorded for this clonotype. The chain couples TRBV10-2 to TRBJ1-1; D gene uncertain. Trimming took off 3 bases at V and 9 bases at J, with 11 bases between the two ends. Germline V gene data show CDR1 as WSHSY and CDR2 as SAAADI. CDR3 length equals 12 residues. The CDR3 spells CASSDEKVKAFF. The CDR3 nucleotides are TGCGCCAGCAGTGATGAAAAAGTGAAAGCTTTCTTT.

This clonotype appeared many times. The gene calls are TRBV19 and TRBJ2-4, with D possibly matching TRBD2 (5 bases). Trimming pared 5 bases from V and 1 base from J, leaving 30 bases between. CDR3 length equals 21 residues. Per germline, CDR1 LNHDA and CDR2 SQIVND (reference sequence). Here the CDR3 DNA reads TGTGCCAGTAGTGCCCGTAGCCCTGGAGGCGGCCGGGTGGGGGCCAAAAACATTCAGTACTTC. Translation: CASSARSPGGGRVGAKNIQYF.

This clonotype was picked up many times. The V and J genes are TRBV4-1 and TRBJ2-7; 12 bases agree with TRBD2. CDR3 length equals 16 residues. Germline trimming cut 0 bases from V and 3 bases from J; bases unmatched to any gene: 3. Germline V gives CDR1 MGHRA, CDR2 YSYEKL. The CDR3 nucleotides are TGCGCCAGCAGCCAAGAACTAGCGGGGGGACTCTACGAGCAGTACTTC. Translation gives CASSQELAGGLYEQYF.

In this sample, this clonotype turned up many times. The chain carries TRBV15 and TRBJ1-1; D call uncertain. V dropped 1 base and J dropped 0 bases, with 9 bases sitting between them. Germline loops: CDR1 LNHNV, CDR2 YYDKDF (reference sequence). The CDR3 loop spans 15 amino acids. CDR3 amino acids: CATSRANTMNTEAFF. CDR3 DNA: TGTGCCACCAGCAGAGCCAATACAATGAACACTGAAGCTTTCTTT.

This clonotype showed up many times. The chain recombines TRBV13 with TRBJ2-7, with 9 positions matching TRBD2. Germline trimming cut 5 bases from V and 2 bases from J; bases unmatched to any gene: 7. The CDR3 sequence is 15 residues long. The V gene's germline CDR1 is PRHDT and CDR2 FYEKMQ (reference sequence). DNA of the CDR3: TGTGCCAGCAGCCTGCGGGGGGGCCGTCCCTACGAGCAGTACTTC. Protein sequence: CASSLRGGRPYEQYF. The variable domain in full, with the rest retrieved from reference TRBV13 and TRBJ2-7, is AAGVIQSPRHLIKEKRETATLKCYPIPRHDTVYWYQQGPGQDPQFLISFYEKMQSDKGSIPDRFSAQQFSDYHSELNMSSLELGDSALYFCASSLRGGRPYEQYFGPGTRLTVT.

This clonotype was detected many times. The chain couples TRBV7-7 to TRBJ2-3; the D call may be TRBD1 or TRBD2 (5 bases each). V lost 8 bases, J lost 0 bases, and 15 bases lay in between. The germline V gene has CDR1 SSHAT and CDR2 FNYEAQ (reference sequence). This CDR3 contains 15 residues. CDR3 sequence (DNA): TGTGCCAGCTCCCTAGGGGAGCGGAGCACAGATACGCAGTATTTT. This codes for CASSLGERSTDTQYF.

In its sample, this clonotype was seen many times. The chain recombines TRBV18 with TRBJ1-1; D remains ambiguous. CDR3 length: 14 residues. The germline V gene has CDR1 KGHSH and CDR2 LQKENI. V lost 0 bases and J 2 bases, leaving 7 bases between the germline ends. The DNA for the CDR3 is TGTGCCAGCTCACCACCGAATGGAAACACTGAAGCTTTCTTT. Its translation: CASSPPNGNTEAFF.

This clonotype was recorded a few times. V usage is TRBV7-3 and J usage is TRBJ1-1, with TRBD1 matching over 7 bases. V lost 5 bases, J lost 4 bases, and 10 bases stayed unmatched. The germline CDR1 and CDR2 sequences are SGHTA and FQGTGA. This CDR3 comprises 15 residues. The CDR3 here is CASSPQGRGATEAFF. CDR3 DNA: TGTGCCAGCAGCCCCCAGGGCAGGGGGGCCACTGAAGCTTTCTTT.

The chain joins TRBV20-1 to TRBJ2-1; possible D gene TRBD2, 5 bases. V was clipped by 1 base and J by 4 bases, with 14 bases between them. Germline V CDR1 and CDR2: DFQATT, SNEGSKA (reference sequence). The CDR3 totals 15 residues. The CDR3 spells CSARVPGNQYNEQFF. The CDR3 nucleotides are TGCAGTGCTAGAGTTCCGGGAAATCAGTACAATGAGCAGTTCTTC.